The 5 T cell receptor beta chains given below trace back to one sample, sequenced in a study of cytomegalovirus exposure and HLA in healthy donors. TCRdb's table, derived via immunoSEQ multiplex PCR, lists solely in-frame clones and lacks some. The sample includes 120,000 to 150,000 clones, 70% to 90% of them seen just once. Sample: PBMCs. These receptors all stem from a man between 18 and 35 years old in good health and CMV-seropositive.

The gene calls are TRBV10-3 and TRBJ2-7; TRBD2 is a possible D gene (6 bases). In germline, CDR1 is ENHRY, CDR2 SYGVKD. Trimming removed 10 bases at V and 1 base at J, with 14 bases between. CDR3 length: 13 residues. The CDR3 DNA follows: TGTGCCAGCACCCGGGACTCATCCTACGAGCAGTACTTC. This codes for CASTRDSSYEQYF.

The gene calls are TRBV29-1 and TRBJ1-1; 9 positions agree with TRBD1. Looked up from germline, CDR1 is SQVTM and CDR2 is ANQGSEA. With V trimmed by 5 bases and J by 5 bases, 6 bases remained unmatched. There are 13 residues in the CDR3. CDR3 DNA sequence: TGCAGCGTTTCGGACAGGGGTGGGACTGAAGCTTTCTTT. Its protein product is CSVSDRGGTEAFF.

The chain links TRBV5-1 to TRBJ2-3; D remains unclear. The CDR3 contains 14 residues. Per germline, CDR1 SGHRS and CDR2 YFSETQ. Trimming shortened V by 4 bases and J by 1 base, and 10 bases separated the two germline ends. CDR3 sequence (DNA): TGCGCCAGCAGCACGCCCCAGGGCACAGATACGCAGTATTTT. It is translated as CASSTPQGTDTQYF.

V gene TRBV2 combines with J gene TRBJ1-5, with D maybe TRBD1 (5 bases). CDR3 size: 15 residues. Trimming pared 6 bases from V and 9 bases from J, leaving 21 bases between. Germline loops: CDR1 SNHLY, CDR2 FYNNEI. The CDR3 reads CASSARGIQRSPQHF. The DNA for the CDR3 is TGTGCCAGCAGCGCCCGGGGGATCCAGCGATCGCCCCAGCATTTT.

The V call is TRBV7-9, the J call TRBJ1-6, with D perhaps TRBD1 (6 bases). V dropped 4 bases and J dropped 3 bases, with 16 bases sitting between them. The CDR3 is 17 residues long. Germline CDR1 reads SEHNR; CDR2 reads FQNEAQ (reference sequence). The CDR3 protein is CASSSSWGHDYNSPLHF. The CDR3 DNA reads TGTGCCAGCAGCTCTTCCTGGGGGCACGACTATAATTCACCCCTCCACTTT.